Below, one TCR beta chain is given with its context. The antigen is unknown. MiXCR was run by TCRdb on the 5' RACE reads, yielding one entry per CDR3 protein. The sample lists 350,000 to 400,000 distinct CDR3 sequences; 20% to 25% were seen once. The data originate from a study of CD8 T cells in ankylosing spondylitis. The study, taken as a whole, reports: Some of these motif variants have turned up before, in reports on reactive arthritis synovial fluid and blood. Disease-linked clones reportedly showed significant enrichment in matched ankylosing spondylitis synovial fluid. Disease-linked clones proved CD8+ and comparatively uncommon in peripheral blood.

The V gene's germline CDR1 is MGHRA and CDR2 YSYEKL. Trimming stripped 0 bases from V and 1 base from J, with 11 bases between. The CDR3 totals 16 residues. Source material: blood, either unsorted or a sorted T cell fraction (not recorded which). J is TRBJ2-3 and V is TRBV4-1, with D tentatively TRBD1 or TRBD2 (5 bases each). The TCR comes from a male donor with ankylosing spondylitis or in good health (not recorded which). The CDR3 is CASSQEGSGRTDTQYF. The CDR3 DNA follows: TGCGCCAGCAGCCAAGAAGGGTCGGGACGCACAGATACGCAGTATTTT.